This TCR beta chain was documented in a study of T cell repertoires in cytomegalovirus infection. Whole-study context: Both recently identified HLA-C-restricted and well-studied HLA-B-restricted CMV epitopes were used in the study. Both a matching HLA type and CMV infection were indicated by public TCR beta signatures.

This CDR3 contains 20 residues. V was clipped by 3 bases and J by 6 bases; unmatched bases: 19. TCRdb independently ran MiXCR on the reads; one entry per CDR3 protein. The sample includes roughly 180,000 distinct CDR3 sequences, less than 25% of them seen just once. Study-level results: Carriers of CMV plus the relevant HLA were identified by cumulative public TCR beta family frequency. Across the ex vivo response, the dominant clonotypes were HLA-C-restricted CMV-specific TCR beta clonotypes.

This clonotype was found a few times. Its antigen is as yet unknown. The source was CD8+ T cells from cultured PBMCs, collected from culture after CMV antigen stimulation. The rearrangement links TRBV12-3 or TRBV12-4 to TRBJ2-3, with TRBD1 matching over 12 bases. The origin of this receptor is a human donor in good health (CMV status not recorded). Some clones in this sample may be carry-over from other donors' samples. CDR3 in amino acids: CASSFELSQFGTGGSDTQYF. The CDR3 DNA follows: TGTGCCAGCAGTTTTGAACTTTCTCAATTTGGGACAGGGGGCTCGGATACGCAGTATTTT.